This passage covers 31 T cell receptor beta chains from one sample sequenced in a study of cytotoxic CD8 clonotypes in ibrutinib-treated CLL. TCRdb keeps only in-frame clones here, not all; method: immunoSEQ multiplex PCR. The repertoire holds tens of thousands of clones, with 86% as singletons. The specimen comprised PBMCs, sampled before ibrutinib treatment. Receptors originate from a human donor with chronic lymphocytic leukemia.

A word on this clone: This CDR3 is also generated by other DNA sequences in the sample. This sequence joins TRBV14 and TRBJ1-1, with D perhaps TRBD1 (5 bases). The V gene's germline CDR1 is SGHDN and CDR2 FVKESK. Trimming took off 4 bases at V and 0 bases at J, with 9 bases between the two ends. This CDR3 spans 14 amino acids. The CDR3 nucleotides read TGTGCCAGCAGCCGGGCAGGGATGAACACTGAAGCTTTCTTT. This encodes CASSRAGMNTEAFF.

This clone was counted only a few times. The gene calls are TRBV5-1 and TRBJ2-7, with D possibly TRBD1 on 5 matching bases. The CDR3 runs 13 residues. V lost 0 bases and J lost 6, with 10 bases in between. The germline V gene has CDR1 SGHRS and CDR2 YFSETQ. The CDR3 nucleotides read TGCGCCAGCAGCTTGGGACAGCGCGGCGAGCAGTACTTC. It specifies CASSLGQRGEQYF.

The gene calls are TRBV27 and TRBJ2-7; a possible D gene is TRBD1 (6 bases). The CDR3 sequence is 13 residues long. V was cut by 8 bases and J by 0 bases, with 11 bases left in between. Germline V gene sequence: CDR1 MNHEY, CDR2 SMNVEV (reference sequence). CDR3 sequence reads: CASGIQGSYEQYF. The CDR3 DNA is TGTGCCAGCGGAATACAGGGCTCCTACGAGCAGTACTTC.

The chain is built from TRBV29-1 and TRBJ2-1; D uncertain. The CDR3 contains 10 residues. The V gene's germline CDR1 is SQVTM and CDR2 ANQGSEA. Trimming cost V 3 bases and J 9 bases, with 6 bases left between them. CDR3: CSVDSPEQFF. The CDR3 region has the DNA TGCAGCGTTGATTCGCCTGAGCAGTTCTTC.

The J gene is TRBJ2-5, the V gene TRBV5-6; D unresolved. CDR3 length: 16 amino acids. From germline, CDR1 is SGHDT and CDR2 YYEEEE. V lost 4 bases, J lost 6 bases, and 22 bases lay in between. The CDR3 DNA sequence: TGTGCCAGCAGCGGGTGGGCGCGCGTACCCTCGCAGACCCAGTACTTC. It translates to CASSGWARVPSQTQYF.

The table lists this clone with a count of one. V is TRBV11-3 and J is TRBJ2-7, with 8 bases that match TRBD2. With 2 bases clipped from V and 2 bases from J, the junction kept 17 bases outside the gene matches. The CDR3 has 19 residues. Germline CDR1 and CDR2: SGHNT and YENEEA. The CDR3 bases are TGTGCCAGCAGCTTATATAGCCAAGAACTAGCGGCAGTAACCTACGAGCAGTACTTC. This gives the protein CASSLYSQELAAVTYEQYF.

The V and J genes are TRBV5-6 and TRBJ1-1; possibly TRBD1 for D (6 bases). Germline CDR1 SGHDT, CDR2 YYEEEE. V lost 6 bases to trimming and J lost 3 bases, with 21 bases between them. The CDR3 extends over 16 amino acids. The CDR3 nucleotides are TGTGCCAGCATCCCTCAAGCGGGGGGGCGTTACACTGAAGCTTTCTTT. It specifies CASIPQAGGRYTEAFF.

This clone is a singleton in its sample. The CDR3 protein is CASSLWGPPTEQYF. The CDR3 nucleotides read TGTGCCAGCAGCTTATGGGGCCCGCCGACCGAGCAGTACTTC. The chain links TRBV7-2 to TRBJ2-7; TRBD1 might be the D (5 bases). This CDR3 comprises 14 residues. V was pared by 2 bases and J by 6 bases, with 14 bases between. CDR1 is SGHTA, CDR2 FQGNSA, per germline.

This chain connects TRBV12-5 to TRBJ2-1; tentative D call: TRBD2 (6 bases). Looked up from germline, CDR1 is LGHNT and CDR2 is FRNRAP. V lost 3 bases and J 3 bases, leaving 12 bases between the germline ends. The CDR3 totals 15 residues. CDR3 protein: CASGFGREGYNEQFF. The CDR3 DNA sequence: TGTGCTAGTGGTTTCGGGCGGGAAGGCTACAATGAGCAGTTCTTC.

This clone was observed a handful of times. The V call is TRBV6-6, the J call TRBJ2-3; perhaps D is TRBD1 or TRBD2 (6 bases each). The V gene lost 6 bases and the J gene lost 4 bases, with 11 bases spanning the gap. CDR1 MNHNY and CDR2 SVGAGI come from the germline V gene (reference sequence). CDR3 length equals 13 residues. The CDR3 region is CASRPGASDTQYF. The CDR3 region has the DNA TGTGCCAGCAGGCCGGGGGCGTCAGATACGCAGTATTTT.

The chain uses TRBV6-6 and TRBJ1-5; TRBD1 aligns across 7 bases. The trim removed 8 bases at V and 4 bases at J, leaving 14 bases unmatched. The germline CDR1 and CDR2 sequences are MNHNY and SVGAGI (reference sequence). CDR3 length: 16 residues. CDR3: CASCPGQAFQNQPQHF. CDR3 coding DNA: TGTGCCAGCTGTCCCGGACAGGCCTTCCAAAATCAGCCCCAGCATTTT.

This clone was picked up a small number of times. This rearrangement joins TRBV7-9 to TRBJ1-2; 7 nucleotides align to TRBD1. The CDR3 has 13 residues. V lost 5 bases to trimming and J lost 8 bases; unmatched junction nucleotides: 8. Germline V gene lookup returns CDR1 SEHNR and CDR2 FQNEAQ (reference sequence). CDR3 sequence (DNA): TGTGCCAGCAGCCCACGGGACAGCTGGGGCTACACCTTC. Translating it yields CASSPRDSWGYTF. The variable domain in full, completed from reference TRBV7-9 and TRBJ1-2, reads DTGVSQNPRHKITKRGQNVTFRCDPISEHNRLYWYRQTLGQGPEFLTYFQNEAQLEKSRLLSDRFSAERPKGSFSTLEIQRTEQGDSAMYLCASSPRDSWGYTFGSGTRLTVV.

The chain couples TRBV19 to TRBJ1-2; D might be TRBD1 (5 bases). Looked up from germline, CDR1 is LNHDA and CDR2 is SQIVND (reference sequence). This CDR3 is built from 15 residues. V lost 1 base, J lost 6 bases, and 15 bases lay in between. CDR3 loop: CASSIGGPLEHGYTF. CDR3 nucleotides: TGTGCCAGTAGTATAGGGGGCCCGCTCGAGCATGGCTACACCTTC. Combining the CDR3 with reference TRBV19 and TRBJ1-2 gives the whole variable domain DGGITQSPKYLFRKEGQNVTLSCEQNLNHDAMYWYRQDPGQGLRLIYYSQIVNDFQKGDIAEGYSVSREKKESFPLTVTSAQKNPTAFYLCASSIGGPLEHGYTFGSGTRLTVV.

The chain uses TRBV19 and TRBJ2-3; no clear D. Germline lookup yields CDR1 LNHDA and CDR2 SQIVND (reference sequence). V lost 1 base and J 1 base, leaving 15 bases between the germline ends. This CDR3 region has 17 residues. Written as DNA, the CDR3 is TGTGCCAGTAGTATAGTAGGGTGGGTGAGCGGCACAGATACGCAGTATTTT. This encodes CASSIVGWVSGTDTQYF.

The V and J genes are TRBV5-1 and TRBJ2-1, with D hard to call. Trimming removed 0 bases at V and 8 bases at J, with 9 bases between. The CDR3 is 13 residues long. Germline CDR1 reads SGHRS; CDR2 reads YFSETQ. The CDR3 loop reads CASSLVIGYEQFF. As DNA, the CDR3 is TGCGCCAGCAGCTTGGTGATAGGCTATGAGCAGTTCTTC. Combining the CDR3 with reference TRBV5-1 and TRBJ2-1 gives the whole variable domain KAGVTQTPRYLIKTRGQQVTLSCSPISGHRSVSWYQQTPGQGLQFLFEYFSETQRNKGNFPGRFSGRQFSNSRSEMNVSTLELGDSALYLCASSLVIGYEQFFGPGTRLTVL.

The rearrangement links TRBV28 to TRBJ2-7; TRBD2 matches 11 bases. With V trimmed by 2 bases and J by 4 bases, 19 bases remained unmatched. The CDR3 covers 20 residues. Germline assignment: CDR1 MDHEN and CDR2 SYDVKM. The CDR3 loop reads CASSLGFGLVLAGGAYEQYF. The CDR3 region has the DNA TGTGCCAGCAGTTTAGGATTTGGTTTGGTGCTAGCGGGAGGAGCATACGAGCAGTACTTC.

The rearrangement joins TRBV6-5 to TRBJ2-3; D is unclear. V dropped 2 bases and J dropped 2 bases, with 11 bases sitting between them. Germline V CDR1 and CDR2: MNHEY, SVGAGI. CDR3 length equals 15 residues. Here the CDR3 DNA reads TGTGCCAGCAGTTACGCCCCTACGTACACAGATACGCAGTATTTT. Translating it yields CASSYAPTYTDTQYF.

This clone is a singleton in its sample. V gene TRBV11-2 combines with J gene TRBJ2-1; D not certain. Germline V lookup: CDR1 SGHAT, CDR2 FQNNGV. The CDR3 sequence is 15 residues long. With 7 bases removed from V and 4 bases from J, the gap between germline ends came to 17 bases. CDR3 nucleotides: TGTGCCAGCATCTCCGTAGGGCAGCCTTACAATGAGCAGTTCTTC. It specifies CASISVGQPYNEQFF. The full variable domain, its missing parts supplied by reference TRBV11-2 and TRBJ2-1, is EAGVAQSPRYKIIEKRQSVAFWCNPISGHATLYWYQQILGQGPKLLIQFQNNGVVDDSQLPKDRFSAERLKGVDSTLKIQPAKLEDSAVYLCASISVGQPYNEQFFGPGTRLTVL.

The chain joins TRBV5-1 to TRBJ2-1; 7 positions agree with TRBD1. This CDR3 is 16 amino acids long. CDR1 and CDR2 from the germline V gene are SGHRS and YFSETQ. Trimming removed 4 bases from V and 8 bases from J; junction bases left unmatched: 15. The CDR3: CASSPWPRGIGDEQFF. The CDR3 DNA reads as TGCGCCAGCAGCCCCTGGCCCAGGGGGATCGGTGATGAGCAGTTCTTC.

The rearrangement uses TRBV27 and TRBJ2-1; D may be TRBD2 (5 bases). Per the germline V gene, CDR1 is MNHEY and CDR2 is SMNVEV (reference sequence). The V and J ends lost 3 bases and 6 bases respectively, with 9 bases between them. The CDR3 has 13 amino acids. The CDR3 DNA follows: TGTGCCAGCAGTTTCGGCGGGCTCAATGAGCAGTTCTTC. Translation gives CASSFGGLNEQFF.

The chain links TRBV19 to TRBJ1-2; TRBD1 agrees at 9 bases. The CDR3 totals 15 residues. Unmatched junction bases numbered 7, after V lost 5 bases and J lost 3 bases. Germline CDR1 is LNHDA and CDR2 is SQIVND (reference sequence). This CDR3 is CASSAQGQGDYGYTF. The CDR3 region has the DNA TGTGCCAGTAGTGCCCAGGGACAGGGAGACTATGGCTACACCTTC.

The genes are TRBV27 and TRBJ2-1, with 12 bases fitting TRBD2. The V gene end was trimmed by 7 bases and the J gene end by 12 bases; junction bases not matched to a gene: 10. Germline V gene lookup returns CDR1 MNHEY and CDR2 SMNVEV (reference sequence). The CDR3 is made up of 14 amino acids. In DNA, the CDR3 is TGTGCCAGCAAGCCGCGACTAGCGGGAGCTGGGCAGTTCTTC. Amino acid sequence: CASKPRLAGAGQFF.

The V call is TRBV19, the J call TRBJ2-7; no reliable D call. This CDR3 is built from 15 residues. V was cut by 5 bases and J by 0 bases, with 14 bases left in between. The germline CDR1 and CDR2 sequences are LNHDA and SQIVND (reference sequence). The CDR3 reads CASSFLKEDSYEQYF. The DNA for the CDR3 is TGTGCCAGTAGTTTCCTCAAAGAGGACTCCTACGAGCAGTACTTC.

The rearrangement uses TRBV13 and TRBJ2-5; TRBD2 matches 8 bases. CDR1 is PRHDT and CDR2 is FYEKMQ in the germline V gene (reference sequence). This CDR3 comprises 14 residues. V dropped 4 bases and J dropped 4; count of bases not matched to a gene: 5. The CDR3 protein is CASSSTSVRETQYF. CDR3 in DNA: TGTGCCAGCAGCTCGACTAGCGTACGAGAGACCCAGTACTTC.

The chain has TRBV7-6 and TRBJ1-4, with D hard to call. The CDR3 has 12 residues. V lost 5 bases, J lost 6 bases, and 7 bases lay in between. CDR1 is SGHVS and CDR2 is FNYEAQ in the germline V gene. In DNA form, the CDR3 reads TGTGCCAGCAGCGCAGGCGATGAAAAACTGTTTTTT. Translated, it gives CASSAGDEKLFF.

In this sample, this clone turned up once. Other nucleotide sequences in the sample specify the same CDR3. The chain uses TRBV6-5 and TRBJ1-1; TRBD1 aligns across 7 bases. V lost 4 bases and J lost 1; bases outside the gene matches: 3. The CDR3 consists of 14 residues. Germline assignment: CDR1 MNHEY and CDR2 SVGAGI. The CDR3 DNA reads TGTGCCAGCAGTTTTCGACAGGGGAACACTGAAGCTTTCTTT. It translates to CASSFRQGNTEAFF.

This chain links TRBV27 with TRBJ2-5; TRBD1 might be the D (5 bases). CDR1 is MNHEY and CDR2 is SMNVEV in the germline V gene (reference sequence). V lost 5 bases to trimming and J lost 1 base, with 14 bases between them. The CDR3 consists of 15 residues. CDR3 sequence (DNA): TGTGCCAGCAGTCAAGAGGCAGGGCGCCAAGAGACCCAGTACTTC. Amino acid sequence: CASSQEAGRQETQYF.

This chain joins TRBV7-3 and TRBJ1-2; D is uncertain. Germline V gives CDR1 SGHTA, CDR2 FQGTGA. V lost 2 bases and J lost 8, with 12 bases in between. CDR3 length equals 13 residues. CDR3 loop: CASSLGGNEGYTF. DNA of the CDR3: TGTGCCAGCAGCTTAGGTGGAAACGAAGGCTACACCTTC.

The V call is TRBV4-2, the J call TRBJ2-1; 12 positions agree with TRBD2. V trimming: 2 bases; J trimming: 2 bases; junction bases outside the gene matches: 10. CDR1 and CDR2 (germline): LGHNA, YNFKEQ. The CDR3 loop spans 19 amino acids. The CDR3 here is CASSQSGLAGTPPYNEQFF. The CDR3 DNA follows: TGTGCCAGCAGCCAATCCGGACTAGCGGGGACCCCCCCCTACAATGAGCAGTTCTTC.

The V call is TRBV14, the J call TRBJ1-1; D unclear. The CDR3 is 14 amino acids. CDR1 is SGHDN, CDR2 FVKESK, per germline. V was cut by 4 bases and J by 0 bases, with 9 bases left in between. Written as DNA, the CDR3 is TGTGCCAGCAGCCGGGCAGGCCTGAACACTGAAGCTTTCTTT. Protein sequence: CASSRAGLNTEAFF.

The genes are TRBV4-3 and TRBJ2-1; D is ambiguous. Germline CDR1 LGHNA, CDR2 YSLEER. Trimming cost V 3 bases and J 12 bases, with 15 bases left between them. This CDR3 comprises 13 residues. CDR3 nucleotide sequence: TGCGCCAGCAGCCAGGGCTCTGGTTGGGCGCAGTTCTTC. Encoded protein: CASSQGSGWAQFF.